This T cell receptor (beta chain) originates from a study of blood T cells in healthy people across ages. On the study more broadly: Through template switching, about one barcoded beta molecule was captured per two T cells, as measured in model experiments. General observations from the study: More naive CD4+ cells and higher diversity were found in long-lived than in aged donors. Estimates based on one million T cells were treated as lower bounds.

The length of the CDR3 is 12 residues. Trimming shortened V by 3 bases and J by 4 bases, and 9 bases separated the two germline ends. The V gene's germline CDR1 is DFQATT and CDR2 SNEGSKA (reference sequence). With a J-beta primer mix and a sample-barcoded 5' primer, a second PCR ran about 7 to 11 cycles. TCRdb reprocessed the 5' RACE reads via MiXCR and lists one record per CDR3 protein. In the table there are about 670,000 distinct CDR3 sequences, 40% to 65% of which are singletons. This clonotype was seen a few times. Its matching antigen is unknown. It may be a read error: a sequence one base away is much more abundant. The people who gave samples were healthy Caucasians from Russia, aged about 6 to 95.

The specimen sequenced was blood. V gene TRBV20-1 combines with J gene TRBJ1-2; no clear D gene. The receptor comes from an elderly woman in good health. The CDR3 bases are TGCAGTGCTAGCCGCGACATCTATGGCTACACCTTC. Translating it yields CSASRDIYGYTF.